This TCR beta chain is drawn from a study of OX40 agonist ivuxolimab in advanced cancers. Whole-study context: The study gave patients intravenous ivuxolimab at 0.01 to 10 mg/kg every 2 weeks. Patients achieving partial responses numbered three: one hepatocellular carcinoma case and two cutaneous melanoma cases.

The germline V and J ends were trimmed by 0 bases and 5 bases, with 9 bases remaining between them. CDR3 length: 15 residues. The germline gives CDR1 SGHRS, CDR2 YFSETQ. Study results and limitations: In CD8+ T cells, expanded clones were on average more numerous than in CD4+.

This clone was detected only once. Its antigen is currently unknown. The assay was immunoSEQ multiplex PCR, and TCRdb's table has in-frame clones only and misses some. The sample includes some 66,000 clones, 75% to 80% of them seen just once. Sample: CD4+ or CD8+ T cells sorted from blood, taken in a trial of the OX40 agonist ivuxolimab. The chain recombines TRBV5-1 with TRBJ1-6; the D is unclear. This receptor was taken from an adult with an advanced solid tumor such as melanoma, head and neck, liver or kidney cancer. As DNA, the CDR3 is TGCGCCAGCAGCTTGGCCGGCACAGATAATTCACCCCTCCACTTT. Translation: CASSLAGTDNSPLHF.